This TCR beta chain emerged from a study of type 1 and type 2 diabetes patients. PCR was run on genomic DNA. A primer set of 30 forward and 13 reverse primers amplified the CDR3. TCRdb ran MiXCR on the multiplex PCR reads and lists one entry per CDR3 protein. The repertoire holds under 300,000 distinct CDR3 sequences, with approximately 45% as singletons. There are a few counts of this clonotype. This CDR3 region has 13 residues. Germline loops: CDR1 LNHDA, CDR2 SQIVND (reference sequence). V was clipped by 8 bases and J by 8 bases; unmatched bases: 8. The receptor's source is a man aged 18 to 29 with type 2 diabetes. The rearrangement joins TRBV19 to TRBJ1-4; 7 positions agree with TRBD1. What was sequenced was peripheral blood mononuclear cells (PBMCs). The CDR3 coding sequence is TGTGCCAGTGGGGACAGCCTACGGGAAAAACTGTTTTTT. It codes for CASGDSLREKLFF.